The 16 T cell receptor beta chains presented below share a single source sample, sequenced in a study of response to subunit inactivated influenza vaccine. Each CDR3 protein gets one entry after TCRdb re-called the RT-PCR reads with MiXCR. The sample has hundreds of thousands of distinct CDR3 sequences, about a fifth seen once. Sequencing was performed on PBMCs from blood, taken less than 6 days after vaccination. The origin of the receptors is a man between 45 and 60 years old who received an inactivated influenza vaccine.

At least ten counts were recorded for this clonotype. The chain uses TRBV6-5 and TRBJ2-1; D may be TRBD2 (6 bases). Trimming shortened V by 0 bases and J by 4 bases, and 16 bases separated the two germline ends. This CDR3 comprises 17 residues. The V gene's germline CDR1 is MNHEY and CDR2 SVGAGI. CDR3 in DNA: TGTGCCAGCAGTTACTCACCCCTTTCGGGAGTATACAATGAGCAGTTCTTC. Translated: CASSYSPLSGVYNEQFF.

The chain links TRBV10-3 to TRBJ2-1, with D unclear. Germline V lookup: CDR1 ENHRY, CDR2 SYGVKD. V was clipped by 3 bases and J by 5 bases, with 5 bases between them. CDR3 length: 12 amino acids. CDR3 residues: CAISDRNNEQFF. DNA of the CDR3: TGTGCCATCAGTGACAGGAACAATGAGCAGTTCTTC.

This clonotype has more than one count but fewer than ten. V gene TRBV10-2 combines with J gene TRBJ1-1; D might be TRBD1 (6 bases). The length of the CDR3 is 14 residues. Trimming shortened V by 6 bases and J by 0 bases, and 11 bases separated the two germline ends. Per the germline V gene, CDR1 is WSHSY and CDR2 is SAAADI. The CDR3 DNA sequence: TGCGCCAGCAGGGGGACACGGATGAACACTGAAGCTTTCTTT. As protein: CASRGTRMNTEAFF.

The chain uses TRBV2 and TRBJ2-3; 10 nucleotides agree with TRBD2. This CDR3 region has 18 residues. Germline loops: CDR1 SNHLY, CDR2 FYNNEI. The CDR3 nucleotides read TGTACCTGCAGTTCTCCCGGACTAGCGGAAAAATCCACAGATACGCAGTATTTT. Its translation: CTCSSPGLAEKSTDTQYF.

The CDR3 sequence is CASSLEGGLTDTQYF. The CDR3 DNA follows: TGCGCCAGCAGCCTAGAGGGGGGGCTCACAGATACGCAGTATTTT. V usage is TRBV4-3 and J usage is TRBJ2-3, with a possible D match to TRBD2 (7 bases). The CDR3 is made up of 15 amino acids. Per germline, CDR1 LGHNA and CDR2 YSLEER. Trimming left V 4 bases short and J 2 bases short, with 13 bases between.

The chain recombines TRBV30 with TRBJ2-1; 13 positions agree with TRBD2. The CDR3 covers 14 residues. Unmatched junction bases numbered 5, after V lost 4 bases and J lost 8 bases. From germline, CDR1 is GTSNPN and CDR2 SVGIG (reference sequence). The CDR3 DNA sequence: TGTGCCTGGACCGGACTAGCGGGAGTTGATGAGCAGTTCTTC. Protein sequence: CAWTGLAGVDEQFF. Full variable domain (outside the CDR3, taken from reference TRBV30 and TRBJ2-1): SQTIHQWPATLVQPVGSPLSLECTVEGTSNPNLYWYRQAAGRGLQLLFYSVGIGQISSEVPQNLSASRPQDRQFILSSKKLLLSDSGFYLCAWTGLAGVDEQFFGPGTRLTVL.

This clonotype was observed a few times. This chain joins TRBV29-1 and TRBJ1-1; 8 bases are shared with TRBD1. V gave up 4 bases and J gave up 1 base; unmatched junction bases: 11. The germline V gene encodes CDR1 SQVTM and CDR2 ANQGSEA. The CDR3 is 16 amino acids. In nucleotides, the CDR3 is TGCAGCGTTGGGCCTCCAGGGGGCCGAAGGAACACTGAAGCTTTCTTT. This codes for CSVGPPGGRRNTEAFF.

The chain combines TRBV12-3 or TRBV12-4 with TRBJ1-6; 8 nucleotides line up with TRBD1. This CDR3 is built from 15 residues. V was pared by 6 bases and J by 8 bases, with 9 bases of the junction left unmatched. For the CDR3, the DNA is TGTGCCAGCAGCAATTGGGGGACAGGTGATTCACCCCTCCACTTT. Protein: CASSNWGTGDSPLHF.

In its sample, this clonotype was seen a few times. The chain is built from TRBV29-1 and TRBJ1-1, with D unclear. Germline loops: CDR1 SQVTM, CDR2 ANQGSEA. CDR3 length equals 13 residues. V was cut by 1 base and J by 4 bases, with 10 bases left in between. CDR3 sequence reads: CSVEGVAGTEAFF. The CDR3 bases are TGCAGCGTTGAAGGTGTGGCGGGCACTGAAGCTTTCTTT.

The V call is TRBV30, the J call TRBJ1-2; no reliable D call. The CDR3 has 12 amino acids. Germline loops: CDR1 GTSNPN, CDR2 SVGIG (reference sequence). V was shortened by 2 bases and J by 5 bases, with 9 bases between the two germline ends. DNA of the CDR3: TGTGCCTGGAGTATACACACGTATGGCTACACCTTC. This sequence encodes CAWSIHTYGYTF.

Only a few counts were recorded for this clonotype. This chain connects TRBV4-3 to TRBJ1-2, with a possible D match to TRBD1 (5 bases). The CDR3 has 16 amino acids. CDR1 LGHNA and CDR2 YSLEER come from the germline V gene. V shed 0 bases and J shed 2 bases, with 13 bases lying between them. CDR3 nucleotide sequence: TGCGCCAGCAGCCAAGATCTGGCAGGGAAGAACTATGGCTACACCTTC. Its translation is CASSQDLAGKNYGYTF.

This clonotype appeared a few times. The J gene is TRBJ1-1, the V gene TRBV5-6; D gene uncertain. Germline V gene sequence: CDR1 SGHDT, CDR2 YYEEEE. The CDR3 consists of 15 residues. V gave up 4 bases and J gave up 1 base, with 14 bases separating them. CDR3 sequence (DNA): TGTGCCAGCAGCCCGGGTGTGACACCGAACACTGAAGCTTTCTTT. It encodes CASSPGVTPNTEAFF. Full variable domain (rest looked up from reference TRBV5-6 and TRBJ1-1): DAGVTQSPTHLIKTRGQQVTLRCSPKSGHDTVSWYQQALGQGPQFIFQYYEEEERQRGNFPDRFSGHQFPNYSSELNVNALLLGDSALYLCASSPGVTPNTEAFFGQGTRLTVV.

V usage is TRBV7-9 and J usage is TRBJ2-1, with TRBD1 matching 8 bases. The length of the CDR3 is 16 residues. The germline CDR1 and CDR2 sequences are SEHNR and FQNEAQ (reference sequence). Germline trimming cut 5 bases from V and 6 bases from J; bases unmatched to any gene: 12. In DNA form, the CDR3 reads TGTGCCAGCAGCCCAAACGACAGGGGCGTCCTCAATGAGCAGTTCTTC. Amino acids: CASSPNDRGVLNEQFF.

The chain links TRBV4-1 to TRBJ2-3; 8 bases agree with TRBD2. Germline V gene data show CDR1 as MGHRA and CDR2 as YSYEKL. This CDR3 is 14 amino acids long. V trimming: 1 base; J trimming: 8 bases; junction bases outside the gene matches: 5. The CDR3 is CASSQGGGRATQYF. DNA of the CDR3: TGCGCCAGCAGCCAAGGCGGGGGGCGAGCTACGCAGTATTTT.

This clonotype occurred a few times. This chain connects TRBV5-6 to TRBJ2-3, with D maybe TRBD1 (5 bases). Trimming removed 0 bases at V and 0 bases at J, with 8 bases between. CDR1 is SGHDT and CDR2 is YYEEEE in the germline V gene. The CDR3 has 15 amino acids. The CDR3, as DNA: TGTGCCAGCAGCTTGGTTGACAGTAGCACAGATACGCAGTATTTT. Translating it yields CASSLVDSSTDTQYF.

CDR3 loop: CSASPSGSGGGELFF. The CDR3, as DNA: TGCAGTGCTTCCCCTAGCGGGAGCGGGGGCGGGGAGCTGTTTTTT. The rearrangement joins TRBV20-1 to TRBJ2-2; TRBD2 aligns across 10 bases. The CDR3 consists of 15 residues. Germline V gene data show CDR1 as DFQATT and CDR2 as SNEGSKA (reference sequence). V was clipped by 5 bases and J by 7 bases; unmatched bases: 10.